This is a list of T cell receptor beta chains from one sample in a study of cytomegalovirus exposure and HLA in healthy donors. Sequencing used immunoSEQ multiplex PCR; TCRdb keeps in-frame clones, though not all of them. The table shows 150,000 to 200,000 clones, with roughly 80% occurring only once. The sequenced sample was PBMCs. The receptors here all came from a woman aged 50 to 60 in good health and CMV-seronegative. Each CDR3 is given with its conserved first and last residue. The D gene is left open where the match is weak. Size values are once, few and many counts, or a class for expanded clones, and some rows have none.

abundance	d_gene	v_gene	j_gene	CDR3nt	CDR3aa
NA	NA	TRBV6-1	TRBJ2-7	TGTGCCAGCAGTCGGAGTCCCCTAAGCTCCTACGAGCAGTACTTC	CASSRSPLSSYEQYF
NA	TRBD1	TRBV25-1	TRBJ2-3	TGTGCCAGCAGTGAGTCAGGGACAGGGGAAGAGGATACGCAGTATTTT	CASSESGTGEEDTQYF
NA	NA	TRBV29-1	TRBJ2-2	TGCAGCGGACTAGTCGACTTCAAGAACACCGGGGAGCTGTTTTTT	CSGLVDFKNTGELFF
NA	TRBD1	TRBV5-1	TRBJ1-6	TGCGCCAGCAGCTTGGAAGACAGGGGGCATTCACCCCTCCACTTT	CASSLEDRGHSPLHF
NA	NA	TRBV7-8	TRBJ2-2	TGTGCCAGCAGCTCGTTCCGTGCGAACACCGGGGAGCTGTTTTTT	CASSSFRANTGELFF
NA	TRBD1	TRBV6-1	TRBJ2-3	TGTGCCAGCAGTGAACGGCAGGGGGTTTATACGCAGTATTTT	CASSERQGVYTQYF
NA	TRBD1	TRBV28	TRBJ1-1	TGTGCCAGCAGTTTAATTACAGGGGGCATGAACACTGAAGCTTTCTTT	CASSLITGGMNTEAFF
NA	NA	TRBV18	TRBJ1-5	TGTGCCAGCTCACCAATGCAGGGGCCGGGTCAGCCCCAGCATTTT	CASSPMQGPGQPQHF
NA	NA	TRBV6-5	TRBJ2-7	TGTGCCCCCCGGGTACGGAAATACGAGCAGTACTTC	CAPRVRKYEQYF
NA	TRBD1	TRBV15	TRBJ1-3	TGTGCCACCAGCAGGACAGGGGGCAACTCTGGAAACACCATATATTTT	CATSRTGGNSGNTIYF
NA	TRBD1	TRBV18	TRBJ1-1	TGTGCCAGCTCACCAACACAGGGGGCAGAGAACACTGAAGCTTTCTTT	CASSPTQGAENTEAFF
NA	TRBD1	TRBV7-9	TRBJ2-1	TGTGCCAGCAGCCCTAGACCGACAGGGGGCAATGAGCAGTTCTTC	CASSPRPTGGNEQFF
once	NA	TRBV15	TRBJ1-4	TGTGCCACCAGCAGAGATGGGCAGAGCGGGGAAAAACTGTTTTTT	CATSRDGQSGEKLFF
NA	NA	TRBV5-6	TRBJ1-5	TGTGCCAGCAGCCCCGATCCGGGAAGGAATCAGCCCCAGCATTTT	CASSPDPGRNQPQHF
NA	NA	TRBV6-1	TRBJ2-7	TGTGCCAGCAGTGAAGTGTTGGAGGGGACCTACGAGCAGTACTTC	CASSEVLEGTYEQYF
NA	NA	TRBV21-1	TRBJ2-2	TGTGCCAGCAGCAAAGCGGGGGGACAGGGACGGGTCGGGGAGCTGTTTTTT	CASSKAGGQGRVGELFF
NA	NA	TRBV7-9	TRBJ1-4	TGTGCCAGCAGCTTCCCCGCCCAGGCAACTAATGAAAAACTGTTTTTT	CASSFPAQATNEKLFF
NA	NA	TRBV18	TRBJ2-1	TGTGCCAGCTCAAGTAAAACGGTGCCGGTGGTCGATGAGCAGTTCTTC	CASSSKTVPVVDEQFF
NA	TRBD2	TRBV5-1	TRBJ2-1	TGCGCCAGCAGCTTGGTCCCTAGCGGAAACAATGAGCAGTTCTTC	CASSLVPSGNNEQFF
NA	NA	TRBV28	TRBJ1-5	TGTGCCATCTGTTATAGCAATCAGCCCCAGCATTTT	CAICYSNQPQHF
NA	NA	TRBV30	TRBJ2-7	TGTGCCTGGAGGTACGGGTACGAGCAGTACTTC	CAWRYGYEQYF
NA	TRBD1	TRBV18	TRBJ2-7	TGTGCCAGCTCACGGACGGAACGAGGACAGGGCCCCCTCTACGAGCAGTACTTC	CASSRTERGQGPLYEQYF
NA	TRBD2	TRBV5-4	TRBJ2-2	TGTGCCAGCAGCCGCGCGGGGGGGGGAGGCACCGGGGAGCTGTTTTTT	CASSRAGGGGTGELFF
NA	TRBD1	TRBV6-5	TRBJ1-2	TGTGCCAGCTACAGGGGAGACTATGGCTACACCTTC	CASYRGDYGYTF
NA	TRBD2	TRBV5-4	TRBJ2-1	TGTGCCAGCAGCTTGGTACCTAGCGGGAGTCGGAATGAGCAGTTCTTC	CASSLVPSGSRNEQFF
NA	NA	TRBV6-4	TRBJ2-7	TGTGCCAGCAGGCCGCGACTAGGGTCTCCCGAGCAGTACTTC	CASRPRLGSPEQYF
few	TRBD1	TRBV28	TRBJ1-2	TGTGCCAGCAGTTCTCCACAGGGGCCTAAGTCTTATGGCTACACCTTC	CASSSPQGPKSYGYTF